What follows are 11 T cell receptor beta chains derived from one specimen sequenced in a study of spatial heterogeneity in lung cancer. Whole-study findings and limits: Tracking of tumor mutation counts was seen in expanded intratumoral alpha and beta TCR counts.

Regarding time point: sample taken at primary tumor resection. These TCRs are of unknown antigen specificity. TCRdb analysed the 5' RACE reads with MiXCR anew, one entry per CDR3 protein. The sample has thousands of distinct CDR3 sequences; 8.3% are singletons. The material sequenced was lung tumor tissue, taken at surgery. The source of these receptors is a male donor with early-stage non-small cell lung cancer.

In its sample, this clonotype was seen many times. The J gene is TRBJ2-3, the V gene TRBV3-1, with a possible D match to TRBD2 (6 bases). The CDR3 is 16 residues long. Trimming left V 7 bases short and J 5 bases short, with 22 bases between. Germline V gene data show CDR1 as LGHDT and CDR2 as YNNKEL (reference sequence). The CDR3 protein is CASTHGGALWGDTQYF. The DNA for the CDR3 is TGTGCCAGCACCCACGGCGGGGCCCTATGGGGAGATACGCAGTATTTT.

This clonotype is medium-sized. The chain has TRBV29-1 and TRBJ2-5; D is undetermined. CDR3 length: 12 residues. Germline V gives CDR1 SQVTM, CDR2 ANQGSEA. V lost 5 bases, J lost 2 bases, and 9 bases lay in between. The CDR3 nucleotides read TGCAGCGTTAAAAGGGCTCAAGAGACCCAGTACTTC. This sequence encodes CSVKRAQETQYF.

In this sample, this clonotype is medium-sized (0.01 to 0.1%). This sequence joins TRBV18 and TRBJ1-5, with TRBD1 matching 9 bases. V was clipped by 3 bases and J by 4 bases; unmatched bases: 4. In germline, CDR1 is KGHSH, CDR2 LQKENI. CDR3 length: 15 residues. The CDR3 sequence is CASSPDRGGNQPQHF. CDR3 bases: TGTGCCAGCTCACCGGACAGGGGAGGTAATCAGCCCCAGCATTTT.

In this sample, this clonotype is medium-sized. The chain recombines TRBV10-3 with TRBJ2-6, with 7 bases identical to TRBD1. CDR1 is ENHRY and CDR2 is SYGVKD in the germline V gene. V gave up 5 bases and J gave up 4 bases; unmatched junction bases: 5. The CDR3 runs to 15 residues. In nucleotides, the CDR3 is TGTGCCATCAGTCGACAGGGATCAGGGGCCAACGTCCTGACTTTC. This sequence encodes CAISRQGSGANVLTF.

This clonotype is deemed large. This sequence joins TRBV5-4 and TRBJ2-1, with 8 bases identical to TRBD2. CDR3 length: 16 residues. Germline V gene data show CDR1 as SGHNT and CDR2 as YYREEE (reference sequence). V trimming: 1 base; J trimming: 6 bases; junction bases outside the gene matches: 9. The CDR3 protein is CASSLNSGVRSNEQFF. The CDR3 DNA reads TGTGCCAGCAGCTTGAATAGCGGGGTGAGAAGCAATGAGCAGTTCTTC.

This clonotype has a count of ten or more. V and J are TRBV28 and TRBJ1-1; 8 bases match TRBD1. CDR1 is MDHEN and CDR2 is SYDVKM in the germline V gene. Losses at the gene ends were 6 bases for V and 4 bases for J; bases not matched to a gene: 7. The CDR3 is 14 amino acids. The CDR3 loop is CASSRQGTLTEAFF. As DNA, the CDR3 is TGTGCCAGCAGCCGACAGGGGACGCTCACTGAAGCTTTCTTT. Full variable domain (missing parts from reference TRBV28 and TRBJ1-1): DVKVTQSSRYLVKRTGEKVFLECVQDMDHENMFWYRQDPGLGLRLIYFSYDVKMKEKGDIPEGYSVSREKKERFSLILESASTNQTSMYLCASSRQGTLTEAFFGQGTRLTVV.

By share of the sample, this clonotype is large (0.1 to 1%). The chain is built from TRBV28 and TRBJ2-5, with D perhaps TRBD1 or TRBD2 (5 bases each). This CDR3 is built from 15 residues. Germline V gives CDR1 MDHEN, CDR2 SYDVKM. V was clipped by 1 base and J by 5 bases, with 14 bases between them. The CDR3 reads CASSLLGVGQETQYF. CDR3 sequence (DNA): TGTGCCAGCAGTTTATTGGGGGTGGGTCAGGAGACCCAGTACTTC.

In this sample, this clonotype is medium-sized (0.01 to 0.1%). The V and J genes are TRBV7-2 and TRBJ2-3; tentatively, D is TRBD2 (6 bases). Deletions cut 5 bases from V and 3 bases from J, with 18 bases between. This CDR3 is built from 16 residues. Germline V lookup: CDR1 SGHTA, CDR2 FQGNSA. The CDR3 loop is CASSLLGGVGTDTQYF. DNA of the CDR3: TGTGCCAGCAGCCTGCTGGGCGGGGTAGGGACAGATACGCAGTATTTT.

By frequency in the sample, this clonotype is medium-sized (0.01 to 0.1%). CDR3 sequence reads: CASSQDRALNTEAFF. The CDR3 nucleotides read TGTGCCAGCAGTCAGGACAGGGCATTGAACACTGAAGCTTTCTTT. The J gene is TRBJ1-1, the V gene TRBV2, with 8 bases aligning to TRBD1. The CDR3 runs to 15 residues. Germline V CDR1 and CDR2: SNHLY, FYNNEI. Trimming at V came to 5 bases and at J to 0 bases, leaving 5 bases not matched to a gene.

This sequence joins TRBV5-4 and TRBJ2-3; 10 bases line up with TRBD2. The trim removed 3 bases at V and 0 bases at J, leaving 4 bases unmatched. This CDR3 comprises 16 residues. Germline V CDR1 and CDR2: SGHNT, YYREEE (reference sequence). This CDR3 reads CASSSILAGSTDTQYF. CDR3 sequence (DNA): TGTGCCAGCAGCTCAATACTAGCGGGAAGCACAGATACGCAGTATTTT. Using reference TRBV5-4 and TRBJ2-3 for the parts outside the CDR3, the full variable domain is ETGVTQSPTHLIKTRGQQVTLRCSSQSGHNTVSWYQQALGQGPQFIFQYYREEENGRGNFPPRFSGLQFPNYSSELNVNALELDDSALYLCASSSILAGSTDTQYFGPGTRLTVL.

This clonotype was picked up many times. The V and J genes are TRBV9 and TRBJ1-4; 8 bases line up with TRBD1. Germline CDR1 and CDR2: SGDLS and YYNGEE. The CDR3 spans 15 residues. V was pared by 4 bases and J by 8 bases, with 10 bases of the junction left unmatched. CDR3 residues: CASSQGQGGGEKLFF. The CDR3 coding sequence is TGTGCCAGCAGCCAAGGACAGGGAGGAGGGGAAAAACTGTTTTTT.